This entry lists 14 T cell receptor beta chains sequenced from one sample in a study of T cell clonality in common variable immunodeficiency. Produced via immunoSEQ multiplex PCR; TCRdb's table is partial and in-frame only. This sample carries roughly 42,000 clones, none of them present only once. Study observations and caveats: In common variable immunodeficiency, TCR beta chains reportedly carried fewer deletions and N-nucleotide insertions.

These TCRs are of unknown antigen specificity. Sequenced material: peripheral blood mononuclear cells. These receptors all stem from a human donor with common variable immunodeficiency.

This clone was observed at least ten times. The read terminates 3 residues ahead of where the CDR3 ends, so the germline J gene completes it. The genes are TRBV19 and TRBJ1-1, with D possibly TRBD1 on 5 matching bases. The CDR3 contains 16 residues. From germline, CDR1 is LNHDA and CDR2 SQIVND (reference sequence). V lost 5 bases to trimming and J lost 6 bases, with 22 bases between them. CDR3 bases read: TGTGCCAGTAGTTGGGGGGGTATCGGTGGGTTCGCTGAA. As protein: CASSWGGIGGFAE. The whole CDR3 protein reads CASSWGGIGGFAEAFF.

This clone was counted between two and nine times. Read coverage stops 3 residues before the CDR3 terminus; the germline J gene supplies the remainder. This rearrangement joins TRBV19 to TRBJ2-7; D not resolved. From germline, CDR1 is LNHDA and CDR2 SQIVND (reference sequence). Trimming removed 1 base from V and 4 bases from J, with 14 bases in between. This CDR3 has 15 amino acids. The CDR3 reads CASSIAAGNRYEQYF. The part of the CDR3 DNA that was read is TGTGCCAGTAGTATAGCGGCAGGCAACCGGTACGAG.

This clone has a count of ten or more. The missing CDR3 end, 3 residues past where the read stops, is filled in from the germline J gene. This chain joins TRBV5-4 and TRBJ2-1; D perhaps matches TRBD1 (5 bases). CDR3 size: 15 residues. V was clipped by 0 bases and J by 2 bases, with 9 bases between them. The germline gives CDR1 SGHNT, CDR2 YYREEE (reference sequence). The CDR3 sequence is CASSLGAGPYNEQFF. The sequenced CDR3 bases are TGTGCCAGCAGCTTGGGGGCAGGGCCCTACAATGAG.

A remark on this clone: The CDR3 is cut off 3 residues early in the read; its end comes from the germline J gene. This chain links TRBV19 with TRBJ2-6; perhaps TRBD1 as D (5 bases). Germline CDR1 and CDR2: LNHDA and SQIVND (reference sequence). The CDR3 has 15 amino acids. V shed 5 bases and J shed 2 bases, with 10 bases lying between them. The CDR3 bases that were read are TGTGCCAGTAGTCTCCAGGGTACTGGGGCCAACGTC. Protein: CASSLQGTGANV. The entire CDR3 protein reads CASSLQGTGANVLTF. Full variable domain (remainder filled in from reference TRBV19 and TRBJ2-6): DGGITQSPKYLFRKEGQNVTLSCEQNLNHDAMYWYRQDPGQGLRLIYYSQIVNDFQKGDIAEGYSVSREKKESFPLTVTSAQKNPTAFYLCASSLQGTGANVLTFGAGSRLTVL.

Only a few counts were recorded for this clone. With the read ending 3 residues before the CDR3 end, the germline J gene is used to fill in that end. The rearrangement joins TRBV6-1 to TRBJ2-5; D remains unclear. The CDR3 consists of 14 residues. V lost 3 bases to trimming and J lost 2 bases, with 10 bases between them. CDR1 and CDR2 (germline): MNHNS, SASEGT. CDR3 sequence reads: CASSEGFPQETQYF. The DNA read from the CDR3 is TGTGCCAGCAGTGAGGGCTTTCCACAAGAGACC.

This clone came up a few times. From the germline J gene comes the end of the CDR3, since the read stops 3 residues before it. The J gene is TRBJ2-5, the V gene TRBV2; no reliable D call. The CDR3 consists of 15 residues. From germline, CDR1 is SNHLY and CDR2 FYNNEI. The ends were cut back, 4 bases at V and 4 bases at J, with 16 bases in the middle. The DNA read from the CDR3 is TGTGCCAGCAGTGCAAGCCAGGCCACGGTAGAGACC. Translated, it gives CASSASQATVET. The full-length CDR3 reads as CASSASQATVETQYF.

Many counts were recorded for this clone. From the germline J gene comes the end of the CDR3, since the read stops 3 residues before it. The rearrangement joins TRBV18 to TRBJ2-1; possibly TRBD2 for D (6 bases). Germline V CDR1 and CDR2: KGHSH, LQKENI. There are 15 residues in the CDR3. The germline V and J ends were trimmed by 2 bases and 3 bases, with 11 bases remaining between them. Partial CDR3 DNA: TGTGCCAGCTCACCAATGGGGGGAGGCTACAATGAG. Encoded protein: CASSPMGGGYNE. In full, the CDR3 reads CASSPMGGGYNEQFF.

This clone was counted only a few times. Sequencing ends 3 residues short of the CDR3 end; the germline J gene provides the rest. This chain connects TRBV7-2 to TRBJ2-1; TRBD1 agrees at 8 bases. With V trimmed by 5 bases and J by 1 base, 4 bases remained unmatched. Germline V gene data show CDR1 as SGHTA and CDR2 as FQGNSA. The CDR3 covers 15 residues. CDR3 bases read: TGTGCCAGCAGCCCCCGGACAGGGTCCTACAATGAG. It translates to CASSPRTGSYNE. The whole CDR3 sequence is CASSPRTGSYNEQFF.

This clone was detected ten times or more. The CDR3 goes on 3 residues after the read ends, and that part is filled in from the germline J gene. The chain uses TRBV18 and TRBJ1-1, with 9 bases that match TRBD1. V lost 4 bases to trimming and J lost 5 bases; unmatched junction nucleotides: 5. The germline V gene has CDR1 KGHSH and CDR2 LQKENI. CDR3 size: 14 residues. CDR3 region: CASSLGTGKTEAFF. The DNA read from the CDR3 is TGTGCCAGCTCACTCGGGACAGGGAAAACTGAA.

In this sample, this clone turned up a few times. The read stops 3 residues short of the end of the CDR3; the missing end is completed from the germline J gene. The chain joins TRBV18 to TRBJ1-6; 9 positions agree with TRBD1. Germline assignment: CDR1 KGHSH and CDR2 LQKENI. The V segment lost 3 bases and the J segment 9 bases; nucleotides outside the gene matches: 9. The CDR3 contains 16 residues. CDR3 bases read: TGTGCCAGCTCACCCCCCGAGACAGGGGGATTTTCACCC. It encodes CASSPPETGGFSP. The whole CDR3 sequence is CASSPPETGGFSPLHF.

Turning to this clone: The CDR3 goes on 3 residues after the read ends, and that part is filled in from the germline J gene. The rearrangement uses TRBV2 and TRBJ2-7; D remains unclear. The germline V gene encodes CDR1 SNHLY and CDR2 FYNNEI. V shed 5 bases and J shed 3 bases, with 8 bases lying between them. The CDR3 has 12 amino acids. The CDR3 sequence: CASSRAGYEQYF. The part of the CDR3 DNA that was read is TGTGCCAGCAGTAGGGCTGGCTACGAG.

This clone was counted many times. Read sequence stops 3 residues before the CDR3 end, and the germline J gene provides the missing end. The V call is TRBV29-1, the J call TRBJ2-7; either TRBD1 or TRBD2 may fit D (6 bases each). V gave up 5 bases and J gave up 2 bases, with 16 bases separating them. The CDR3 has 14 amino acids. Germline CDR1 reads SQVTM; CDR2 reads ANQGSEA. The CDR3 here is CSVQRTEGAYEQYF. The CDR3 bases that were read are TGCAGCGTTCAGAGGACGGAGGGGGCCTACGAG.

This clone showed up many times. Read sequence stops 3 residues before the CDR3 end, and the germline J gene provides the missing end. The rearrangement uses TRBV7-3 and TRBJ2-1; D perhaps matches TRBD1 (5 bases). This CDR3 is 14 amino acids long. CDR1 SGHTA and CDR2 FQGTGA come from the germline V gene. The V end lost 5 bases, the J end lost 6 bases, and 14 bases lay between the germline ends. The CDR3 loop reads CASSPQGRVNEQFF. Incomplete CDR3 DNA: TGTGCCAGCAGCCCCCAGGGCCGGGTCAATGAG.

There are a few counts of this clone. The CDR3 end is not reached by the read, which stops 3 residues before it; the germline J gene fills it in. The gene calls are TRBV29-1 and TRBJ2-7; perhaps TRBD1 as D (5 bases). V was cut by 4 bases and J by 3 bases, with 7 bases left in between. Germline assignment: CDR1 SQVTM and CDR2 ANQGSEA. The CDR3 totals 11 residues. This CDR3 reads CSVGGYYEQYF. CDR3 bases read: TGCAGCGTTGGGGGCTACTACGAG.